Listed below are T cell receptor beta chains from one sample, sequenced in a study of blood T cells in healthy people across ages. In TCRdb, the 5' RACE reads were re-called with MiXCR into one record per CDR3 protein. The sample has more than 650,000 distinct CDR3 sequences, around 25% seen once; the top ten hold 2.5% to 3.5%. The sample was also linked to a second study, of T cells of mothers and their children.

What was sequenced was blood. These receptors were collected from a boy aged 10-17 years in good health. The CDR3 runs from the conserved cysteine through the conserved F or W. The order of the fields is clone size, J gene, D gene, V gene, CDR3 protein, CDR3 DNA. A D gene is named only where the DNA matches it firmly. Clone size is shown for a subset of rows, as once, few, many or a class of expanded clone.

abundance: few
j_gene: TRBJ2-6
d_gene: NA
v_gene: TRBV5-1
CDR3aa: CASSFRGPGANVLTF
CDR3nt: TGCGCCAGCAGCTTCAGGGGTCCCGGGGCCAACGTCCTGACTTTC

abundance: NA
j_gene: TRBJ1-1
d_gene: NA
v_gene: TRBV7-9
CDR3aa: CASSWLTLGANTEAFF
CDR3nt: TGTGCCAGCAGCTGGCTGACCTTAGGAGCGAACACTGAAGCTTTCTTT

abundance: few
j_gene: TRBJ2-5
d_gene: TRBD2
v_gene: TRBV6-2/TRBV6-3
CDR3aa: CASSYLAGGETQYF
CDR3nt: TGTGCCAGCAGTTACCTAGCGGGGGGAGAGACCCAGTACTTC

abundance: NA
j_gene: TRBJ2-5
d_gene: TRBD1
v_gene: TRBV29-1
CDR3aa: CSAGTGVIETQYF
CDR3nt: TGCAGCGCTGGGACAGGGGTGATAGAGACCCAGTACTTC

abundance: few
j_gene: TRBJ2-7
d_gene: TRBD2
v_gene: TRBV2
CDR3aa: CASSRGGREQYF
CDR3nt: TGTGCCAGCAGCCGGGGGGGCAGGGAGCAGTACTTC

abundance: NA
j_gene: TRBJ2-7
d_gene: NA
v_gene: TRBV27
CDR3aa: CASSVTRTYEQYF
CDR3nt: TGTGCCAGCAGTGTAACCCGTACCTACGAGCAGTACTTC

abundance: NA
j_gene: TRBJ2-5
d_gene: NA
v_gene: TRBV20-1
CDR3aa: CSARETRGAETQYF
CDR3nt: TGCAGTGCTAGAGAAACCCGGGGGGCAGAGACCCAGTACTTC

abundance: NA
j_gene: TRBJ1-4
d_gene: NA
v_gene: TRBV11-2
CDR3aa: CASSHRFEKLFF
CDR3nt: TGTGCCAGCAGCCACCGGTTTGAAAAACTGTTTTTT

abundance: NA
j_gene: TRBJ2-3
d_gene: TRBD1
v_gene: TRBV24-1
CDR3aa: CATSDSTGGADTQYF
CDR3nt: TGTGCCACCAGTGATTCGACAGGGGGAGCAGATACGCAGTATTTT

abundance: NA
j_gene: TRBJ2-1
d_gene: TRBD2
v_gene: TRBV10-3
CDR3aa: CAISEALAGGSEQFF
CDR3nt: TGTGCCATCAGTGAGGCGCTAGCGGGGGGGTCTGAGCAGTTCTTC

abundance: few
j_gene: TRBJ2-5
d_gene: NA
v_gene: TRBV2
CDR3aa: CASSEEAVVQETQYF
CDR3nt: TGTGCCAGCAGTGAAGAAGCCGTGGTTCAAGAGACCCAGTACTTC

abundance: few
j_gene: TRBJ1-4
d_gene: NA
v_gene: TRBV4-1
CDR3aa: CASSQVATTNEKLFF
CDR3nt: TGCGCCAGCAGCCAAGTAGCTACAACTAATGAAAAACTGTTTTTT

abundance: NA
j_gene: TRBJ2-7
d_gene: NA
v_gene: TRBV14
CDR3aa: CASTGGAGGNEQYF
CDR3nt: TGTGCCAGCACCGGGGGGGCAGGGGGCAACGAGCAGTACTTC

abundance: few
j_gene: TRBJ2-3
d_gene: NA
v_gene: TRBV5-6
CDR3aa: CASSLEVGPDTQYF
CDR3nt: TGTGCCAGCAGCTTGGAGGTGGGGCCAGATACGCAGTATTTT

abundance: few
j_gene: TRBJ1-5
d_gene: TRBD1
v_gene: TRBV19
CDR3aa: CASTGTGGGDQPQHF
CDR3nt: TGTGCCAGTACCGGGACAGGGGGTGGTGATCAGCCCCAGCATTTT

abundance: NA
j_gene: TRBJ2-3
d_gene: NA
v_gene: TRBV6-6
CDR3aa: CASSSAAPDTQYF
CDR3nt: TGTGCCAGCAGTAGCGCGGCCCCAGATACGCAGTATTTT

abundance: few
j_gene: TRBJ2-7
d_gene: TRBD2
v_gene: TRBV18
CDR3aa: CASSPGGAGGSYEQYF
CDR3nt: TGTGCCAGCTCACCAGGAGGAGCGGGGGGTTCCTACGAGCAGTACTTC

abundance: NA
j_gene: TRBJ2-3
d_gene: TRBD2
v_gene: TRBV29-1
CDR3aa: CSVGTSGGIITDTQYF
CDR3nt: TGCAGCGTGGGGACTAGCGGGGGGATAATCACAGATACGCAGTATTTT

abundance: NA
j_gene: TRBJ2-1
d_gene: TRBD2
v_gene: TRBV2
CDR3aa: CASSGLGGPPETQFF
CDR3nt: TGTGCCAGCAGTGGTTTGGGAGGGCCCCCAGAGACCCAGTTCTTC

abundance: few
j_gene: TRBJ2-2
d_gene: NA
v_gene: TRBV9
CDR3aa: CASTHDTGELFF
CDR3nt: TGTGCCAGCACCCATGACACCGGGGAGCTGTTTTTT

abundance: few
j_gene: TRBJ2-2
d_gene: TRBD1
v_gene: TRBV10-2
CDR3aa: CASSWTGGNTGELFF
CDR3nt: TGCGCCAGCTCCTGGACAGGGGGGAACACCGGGGAGCTGTTTTTT

abundance: NA
j_gene: TRBJ2-1
d_gene: TRBD2
v_gene: TRBV4-1
CDR3aa: CASGQGGTSGGAYEQFF
CDR3nt: TGCGCCAGCGGCCAGGGAGGGACTAGCGGGGGGGCGTATGAGCAGTTCTTC